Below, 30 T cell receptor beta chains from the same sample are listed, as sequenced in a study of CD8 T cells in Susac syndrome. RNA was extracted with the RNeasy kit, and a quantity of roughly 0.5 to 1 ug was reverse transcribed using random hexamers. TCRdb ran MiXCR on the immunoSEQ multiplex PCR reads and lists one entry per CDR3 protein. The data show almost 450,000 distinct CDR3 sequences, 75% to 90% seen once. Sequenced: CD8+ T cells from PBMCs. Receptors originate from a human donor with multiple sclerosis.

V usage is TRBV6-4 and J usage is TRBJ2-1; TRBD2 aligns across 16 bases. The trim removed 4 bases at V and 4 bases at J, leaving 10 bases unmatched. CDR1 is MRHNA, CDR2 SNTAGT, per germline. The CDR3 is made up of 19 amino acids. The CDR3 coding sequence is TGTGCCAGCAGTGGCACGCCGGGACTAGCGGGAGGGCCGTACAATGAGCAGTTCTTC. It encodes CASSGTPGLAGGPYNEQFF.

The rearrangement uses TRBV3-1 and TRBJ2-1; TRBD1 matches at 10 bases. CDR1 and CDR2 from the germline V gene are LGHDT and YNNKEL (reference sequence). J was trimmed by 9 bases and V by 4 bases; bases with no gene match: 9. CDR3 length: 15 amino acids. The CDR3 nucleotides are TGTGCCAGCAGCCGTACCGGGACAGGGGATTCTGAGCAGTTCTTC. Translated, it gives CASSRTGTGDSEQFF.

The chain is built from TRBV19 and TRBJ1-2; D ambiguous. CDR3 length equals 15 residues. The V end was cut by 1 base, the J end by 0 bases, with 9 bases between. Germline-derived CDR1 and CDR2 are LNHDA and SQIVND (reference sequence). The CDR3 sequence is CASSIAPEANYGYTF. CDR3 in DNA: TGTGCCAGTAGTATAGCCCCGGAAGCTAACTATGGCTACACCTTC.

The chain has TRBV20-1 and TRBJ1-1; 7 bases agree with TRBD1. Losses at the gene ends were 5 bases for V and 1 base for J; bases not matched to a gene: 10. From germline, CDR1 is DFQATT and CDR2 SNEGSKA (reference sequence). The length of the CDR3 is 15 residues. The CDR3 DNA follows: TGCAGTGCTGGAGGACAGGTCGGATCGAACACTGAAGCTTTCTTT. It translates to CSAGGQVGSNTEAFF.

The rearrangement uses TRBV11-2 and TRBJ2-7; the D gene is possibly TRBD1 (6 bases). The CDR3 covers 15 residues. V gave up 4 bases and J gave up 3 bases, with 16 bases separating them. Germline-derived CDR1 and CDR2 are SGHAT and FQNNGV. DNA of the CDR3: TGTGCCAGCAGCTCCCTGTCGCAGGGGTTCTACGAGCAGTACTTC. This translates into CASSSLSQGFYEQYF.

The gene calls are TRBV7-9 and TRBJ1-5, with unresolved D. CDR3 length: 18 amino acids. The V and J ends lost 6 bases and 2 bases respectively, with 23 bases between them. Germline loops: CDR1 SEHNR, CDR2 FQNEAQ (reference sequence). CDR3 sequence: CASSPGGVVYDGNQPQHF. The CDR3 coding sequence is TGTGCCAGCAGTCCAGGCGGGGTGGTCTATGACGGCAATCAGCCCCAGCATTTT.

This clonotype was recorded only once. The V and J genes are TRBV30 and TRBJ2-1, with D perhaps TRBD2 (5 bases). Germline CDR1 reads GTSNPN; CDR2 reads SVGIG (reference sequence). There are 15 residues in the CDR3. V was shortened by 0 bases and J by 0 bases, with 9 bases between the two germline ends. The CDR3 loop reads CAWSVRGPSYNEQFF. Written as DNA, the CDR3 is TGTGCCTGGAGTGTAAGAGGGCCCTCCTACAATGAGCAGTTCTTC.

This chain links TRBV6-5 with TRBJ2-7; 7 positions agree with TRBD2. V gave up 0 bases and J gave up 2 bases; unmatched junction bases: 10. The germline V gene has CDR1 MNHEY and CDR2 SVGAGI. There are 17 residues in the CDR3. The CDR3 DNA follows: TGTGCCAGCAGTTACTCGATGACGGGAGGCAACCCCTACGAGCAGTACTTC. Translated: CASSYSMTGGNPYEQYF.

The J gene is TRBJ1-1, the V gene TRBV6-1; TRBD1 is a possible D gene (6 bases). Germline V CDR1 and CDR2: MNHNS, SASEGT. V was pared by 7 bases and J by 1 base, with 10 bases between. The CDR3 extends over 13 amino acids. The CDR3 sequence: CASTVDRNTEAFF. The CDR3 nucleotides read TGTGCCAGCACTGTGGACAGGAACACTGAAGCTTTCTTT.

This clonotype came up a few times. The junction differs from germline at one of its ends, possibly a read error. The DNA of the CDR3 is TGTGCCAGCAGCTTAGAAAGAATGAACACTGAAGCTTTCTTT. It is translated as CASSLERMNTEAFF. The rearrangement uses TRBV5-1 and TRBJ1-1; D call uncertain. This CDR3 is 14 amino acids long. The germline V gene has CDR1 SGHRS and CDR2 YFSETQ.

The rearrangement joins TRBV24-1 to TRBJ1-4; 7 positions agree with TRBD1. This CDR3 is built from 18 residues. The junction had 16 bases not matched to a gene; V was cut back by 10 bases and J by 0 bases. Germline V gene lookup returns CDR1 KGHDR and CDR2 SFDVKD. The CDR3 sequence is CATPARTGEPTTNEKLFF. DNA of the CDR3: TGTGCCACTCCCGCTCGGACAGGCGAACCCACAACTAATGAAAAACTGTTTTTT.

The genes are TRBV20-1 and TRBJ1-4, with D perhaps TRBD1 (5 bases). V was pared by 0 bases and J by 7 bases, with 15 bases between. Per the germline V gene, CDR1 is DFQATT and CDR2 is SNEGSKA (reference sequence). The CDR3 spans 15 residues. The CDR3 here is CSARDPGGIGEKLFF. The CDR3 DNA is TGCAGTGCTAGAGATCCCGGGGGAATTGGTGAAAAACTGTTTTTT.

The CDR3 DNA reads TGTGCCACCTCGGTTCCTTCTGGAAACACCATATATTTT. This translates into CATSVPSGNTIYF. This chain uses TRBV10-3 with TRBJ1-3, with D unclear. The CDR3 loop spans 13 amino acids. Germline V gene sequence: CDR1 ENHRY, CDR2 SYGVKD. V lost 10 bases and J 1 base, leaving 11 bases between the germline ends.

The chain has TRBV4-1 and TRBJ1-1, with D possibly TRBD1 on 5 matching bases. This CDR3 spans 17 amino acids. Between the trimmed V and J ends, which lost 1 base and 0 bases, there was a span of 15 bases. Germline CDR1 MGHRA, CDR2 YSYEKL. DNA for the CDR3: TGCGCCAGCAGCCAAGTTGCGGGCGAGGGGATGAACACTGAAGCTTTCTTT. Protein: CASSQVAGEGMNTEAFF.

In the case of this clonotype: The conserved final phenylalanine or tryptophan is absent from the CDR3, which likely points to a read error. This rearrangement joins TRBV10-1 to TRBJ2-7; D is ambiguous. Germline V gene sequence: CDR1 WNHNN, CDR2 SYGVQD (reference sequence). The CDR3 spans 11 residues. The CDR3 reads CASGDDYEQYL. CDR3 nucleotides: TGCGCCAGCGGTGACGACTACGAGCAGTACCTC.

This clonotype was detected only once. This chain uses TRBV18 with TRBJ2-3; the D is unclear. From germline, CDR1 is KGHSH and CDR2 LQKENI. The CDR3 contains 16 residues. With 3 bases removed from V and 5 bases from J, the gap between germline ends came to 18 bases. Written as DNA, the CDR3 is TGTGCCAGCTCACCGGGGTGGGCACCCCTAGGAGATACGCAGTATTTT. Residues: CASSPGWAPLGDTQYF.

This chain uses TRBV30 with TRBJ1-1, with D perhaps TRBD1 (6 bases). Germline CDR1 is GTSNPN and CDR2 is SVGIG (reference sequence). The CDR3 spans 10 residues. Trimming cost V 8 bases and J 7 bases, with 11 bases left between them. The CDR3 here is CATQDSEAFF. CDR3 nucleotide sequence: TGTGCCACCCAGGACAGTGAAGCTTTCTTT.

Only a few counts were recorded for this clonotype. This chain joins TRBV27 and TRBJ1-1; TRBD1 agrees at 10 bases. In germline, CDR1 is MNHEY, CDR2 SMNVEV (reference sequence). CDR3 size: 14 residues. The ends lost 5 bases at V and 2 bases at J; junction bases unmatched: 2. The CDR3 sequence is CASSKTGGNTEAFF. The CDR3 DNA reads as TGTGCCAGCAGTAAGACAGGGGGCAACACTGAAGCTTTCTTT.

Here the CDR3 reads CASKPSRGSNQPQHF. CDR3 sequence (DNA): TGTGCCAGCAAACCGTCGAGGGGGAGCAATCAGCCCCAGCATTTT. This chain joins TRBV12-3 or TRBV12-4 and TRBJ1-5; TRBD1 might be the D (6 bases). The CDR3 loop spans 15 amino acids. Trimming removed 7 bases from V and 1 base from J, with 14 bases in between.

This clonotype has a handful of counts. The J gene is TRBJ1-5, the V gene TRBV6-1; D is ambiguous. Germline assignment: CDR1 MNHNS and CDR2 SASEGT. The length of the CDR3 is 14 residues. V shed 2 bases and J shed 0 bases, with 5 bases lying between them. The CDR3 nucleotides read TGTGCCAGCAGTGAATGGGATAGCAATCAGCCCCAGCATTTT. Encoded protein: CASSEWDSNQPQHF.

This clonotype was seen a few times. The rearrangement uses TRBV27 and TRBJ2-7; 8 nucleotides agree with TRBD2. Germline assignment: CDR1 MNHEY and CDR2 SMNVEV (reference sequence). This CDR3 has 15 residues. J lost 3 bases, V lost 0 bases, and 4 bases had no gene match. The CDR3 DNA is TGTGCCAGCAGTTTATCGTCCCTAGCGGGCTACGAGCAGTACTTC. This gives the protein CASSLSSLAGYEQYF.

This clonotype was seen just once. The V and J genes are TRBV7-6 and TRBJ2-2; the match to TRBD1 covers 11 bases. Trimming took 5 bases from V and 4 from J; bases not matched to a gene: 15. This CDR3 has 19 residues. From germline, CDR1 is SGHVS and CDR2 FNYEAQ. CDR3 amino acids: CASSVHPGQGDLFTGELFF. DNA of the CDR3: TGTGCCAGCAGCGTTCATCCGGGACAGGGGGACTTGTTCACCGGGGAGCTGTTTTTT.

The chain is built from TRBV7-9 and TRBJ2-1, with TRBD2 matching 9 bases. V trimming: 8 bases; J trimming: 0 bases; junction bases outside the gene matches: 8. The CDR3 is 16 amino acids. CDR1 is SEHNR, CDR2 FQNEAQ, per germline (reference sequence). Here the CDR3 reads CASATTSGSSYNEQFF. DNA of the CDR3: TGTGCCAGCGCGACGACTAGCGGTAGCTCCTACAATGAGCAGTTCTTC. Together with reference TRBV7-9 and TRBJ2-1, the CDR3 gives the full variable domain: DTGVSQNPRHKITKRGQNVTFRCDPISEHNRLYWYRQTLGQGPEFLTYFQNEAQLEKSRLLSDRFSAERPKGSFSTLEIQRTEQGDSAMYLCASATTSGSSYNEQFFGPGTRLTVL.

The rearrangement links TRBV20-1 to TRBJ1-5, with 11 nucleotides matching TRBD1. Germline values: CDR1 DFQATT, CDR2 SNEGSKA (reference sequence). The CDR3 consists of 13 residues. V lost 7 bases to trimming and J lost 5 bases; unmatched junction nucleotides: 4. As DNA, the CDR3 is TGCAGTGTTACGGACAGGGGGCATCAGCCCCAGCATTTT. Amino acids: CSVTDRGHQPQHF.

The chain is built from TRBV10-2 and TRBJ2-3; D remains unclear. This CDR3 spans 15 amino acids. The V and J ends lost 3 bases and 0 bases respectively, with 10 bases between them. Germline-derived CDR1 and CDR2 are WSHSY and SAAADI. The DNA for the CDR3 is TGCGCCAGCAGTGATCCCCCCCAAAGCACAGATACGCAGTATTTT. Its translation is CASSDPPQSTDTQYF.

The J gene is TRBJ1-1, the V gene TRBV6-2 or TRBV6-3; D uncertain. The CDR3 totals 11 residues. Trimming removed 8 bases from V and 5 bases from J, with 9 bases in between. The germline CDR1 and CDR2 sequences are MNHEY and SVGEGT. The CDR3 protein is CASFDGTEAFF. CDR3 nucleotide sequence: TGTGCCAGCTTCGACGGAACTGAAGCTTTCTTT.

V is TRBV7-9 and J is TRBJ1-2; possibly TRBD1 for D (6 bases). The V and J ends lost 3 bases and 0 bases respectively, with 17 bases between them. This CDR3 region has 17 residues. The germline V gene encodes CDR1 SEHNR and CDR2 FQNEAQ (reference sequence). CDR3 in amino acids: CASSFDFGQWPNYGYTF. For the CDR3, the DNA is TGTGCCAGCAGCTTCGACTTTGGACAGTGGCCTAACTATGGCTACACCTTC. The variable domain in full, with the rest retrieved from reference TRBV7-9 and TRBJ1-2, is DTGVSQNPRHKITKRGQNVTFRCDPISEHNRLYWYRQTLGQGPEFLTYFQNEAQLEKSRLLSDRFSAERPKGSFSTLEIQRTEQGDSAMYLCASSFDFGQWPNYGYTFGSGTRLTVV.

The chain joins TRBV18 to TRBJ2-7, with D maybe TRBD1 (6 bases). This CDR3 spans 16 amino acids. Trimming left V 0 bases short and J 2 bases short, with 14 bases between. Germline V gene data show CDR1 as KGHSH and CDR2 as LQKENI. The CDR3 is CASSPPGRGLTYEQYF. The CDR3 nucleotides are TGTGCCAGCTCACCACCGGGCAGGGGTCTCACCTACGAGCAGTACTTC.

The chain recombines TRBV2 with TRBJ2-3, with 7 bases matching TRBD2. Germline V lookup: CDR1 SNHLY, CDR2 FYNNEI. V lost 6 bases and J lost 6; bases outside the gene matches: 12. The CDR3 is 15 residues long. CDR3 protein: CASSPTSARGDTQYF. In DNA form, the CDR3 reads TGTGCCAGCAGCCCCACTAGCGCCCGGGGGGATACGCAGTATTTT.

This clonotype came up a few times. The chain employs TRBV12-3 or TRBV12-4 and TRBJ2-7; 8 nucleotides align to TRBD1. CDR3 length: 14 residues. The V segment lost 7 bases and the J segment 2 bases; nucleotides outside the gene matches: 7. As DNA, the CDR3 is TGTGCCAGCACCCCGGGACAGGATCCCTACGAGCAGTACTTC. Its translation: CASTPGQDPYEQYF.